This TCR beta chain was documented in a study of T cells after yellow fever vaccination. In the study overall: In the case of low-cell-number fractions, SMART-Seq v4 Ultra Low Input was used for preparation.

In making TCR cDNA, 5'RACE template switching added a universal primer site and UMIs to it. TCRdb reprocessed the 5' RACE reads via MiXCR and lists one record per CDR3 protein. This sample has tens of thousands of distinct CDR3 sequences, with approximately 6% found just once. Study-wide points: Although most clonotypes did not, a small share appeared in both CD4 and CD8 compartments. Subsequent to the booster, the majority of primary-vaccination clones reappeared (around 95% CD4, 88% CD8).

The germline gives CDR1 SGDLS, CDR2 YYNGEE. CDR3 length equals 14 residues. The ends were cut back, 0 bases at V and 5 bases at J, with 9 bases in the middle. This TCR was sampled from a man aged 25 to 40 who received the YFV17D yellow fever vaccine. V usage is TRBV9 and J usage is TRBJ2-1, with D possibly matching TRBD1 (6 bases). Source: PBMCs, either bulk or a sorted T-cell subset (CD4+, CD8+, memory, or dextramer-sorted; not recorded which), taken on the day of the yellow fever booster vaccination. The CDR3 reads CASSVGGTHNEQFF. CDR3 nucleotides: TGTGCCAGCAGCGTAGGTGGGACACACAATGAGCAGTTCTTC. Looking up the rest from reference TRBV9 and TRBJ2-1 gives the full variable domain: DSGVTQTPKHLITATGQRVTLRCSPRSGDLSVYWYQQSLDQGLQFLIQYYNGEERAKGNILERFSAQQFPDLHSELNLSSLELGDSALYFCASSVGGTHNEQFFGPGTRLTVL.